This T cell receptor beta chain was retrieved from a study of T cells in Graves' hyperthyroidism and ophthalmopathy. Trimming took off 3 bases at V and 3 bases at J, with 12 bases between the two ends. The CDR3 spans 14 residues. The germline CDR1 and CDR2 sequences are MDHEN and SYDVKM. From RNA transcripts, TCR beta CDR3 regions were amplified. The HTBI primer set drove a first-round RT-PCR of the TCR CDR3. TCRdb reprocessed the multiplex PCR reads via MiXCR and lists one record per CDR3 protein. The sample gives about 640,000 distinct CDR3 sequences, less than 25% of which show up once; around a third is in the top ten. In this sample, this clonotype turned up many times. Ophthalmopathy patients had Clinical Activity Score at least 3, NOSPECS grade at least 4, duration under 3 months. Investigators excluded patients with uncontrolled infection, other autoimmune disease, pregnancy or lactation.

Input material: blood. The chain combines TRBV28 with TRBJ2-7; maybe TRBD1 (6 bases). The sequence came from a man aged 25-45 years with Graves' ophthalmopathy. Written as DNA, the CDR3 is TGTGCCAGCAGTTTCGGCAGGGGATTCTACGAGCAGTACTTC. It encodes CASSFGRGFYEQYF.